A single sample is the source of the 27 T cell receptor beta chains below, sequenced in a study of blood T cell repertoires in COVID-19. The protocol was immunoSEQ multiplex PCR, while the TCRdb copy is restricted to in-frame clones and leaves out a portion. The sample records approximately 300,000 clones, just under 90% being singletons. The sequenced material came from peripheral blood. Source of these receptors: a woman aged 40 to 50 with acute or convalescent COVID-19.

Remarks on this clone: The junction departs from germline at one end; a sequencing error may be responsible. The chain uses TRBV7-9 and TRBJ2-6; TRBD2 is a possible D gene (6 bases). The CDR3 contains 17 residues. Germline CDR1 and CDR2: SEHNR and FQNEAQ (reference sequence). The CDR3: CASMAGPRGSRANVLTF. Written as DNA, the CDR3 is TGTGCCAGCATGGCGGGACCCCGGGGCTCTAGGGCCAACGTCCTGACTTTC. The full variable domain, rest sourced from reference TRBV7-9 and TRBJ2-6, is DTGVSQNPRHKITKRGQNVTFRCDPISEHNRLYWYRQTLGQGPEFLTYFQNEAQLEKSRLLSDRFSAERPKGSFSTLEIQRTEQGDSAMYLCASMAGPRGSRANVLTFGAGSRLTVL.

The rearrangement joins TRBV5-4 to TRBJ2-2; 13 nucleotides agree with TRBD2. CDR1 and CDR2 from the germline V gene are SGHNT and YYREEE (reference sequence). The trim removed 4 bases at V and 1 base at J, leaving 4 bases unmatched. The CDR3 loop spans 17 amino acids. The CDR3 sequence is CASSQLAGGLNTGELFF. DNA for the CDR3: TGTGCCAGCAGCCAACTAGCGGGGGGGCTGAACACCGGGGAGCTGTTTTTT.

The chain combines TRBV19 with TRBJ2-3; TRBD2 matches at 10 bases. This CDR3 contains 13 residues. Germline V gene data show CDR1 as LNHDA and CDR2 as SQIVND (reference sequence). Trimming took 6 bases from V and 6 from J; bases not matched to a gene: 3. In DNA form, the CDR3 reads TGTGCCAGTAGAGAGCGGGGGGGCGATACGCAGTATTTT. Its protein is CASRERGGDTQYF. Looking up the rest from reference TRBV19 and TRBJ2-3 gives the full variable domain: DGGITQSPKYLFRKEGQNVTLSCEQNLNHDAMYWYRQDPGQGLRLIYYSQIVNDFQKGDIAEGYSVSREKKESFPLTVTSAQKNPTAFYLCASRERGGDTQYFGPGTRLTVL.

A single count supports this clone. The chain employs TRBV10-2 and TRBJ2-3; D is perhaps TRBD2 (6 bases). CDR3 size: 14 residues. Trimming removed 6 bases from V and 0 bases from J, with 10 bases in between. Germline V gene sequence: CDR1 WSHSY, CDR2 SAAADI. Written as DNA, the CDR3 is TGCGCCAGCAGGTCGGGGGTAAGCACAGATACGCAGTATTTT. This encodes CASRSGVSTDTQYF.

This clone showed up just once. The rearrangement links TRBV4-1 to TRBJ1-6; a weak D match, TRBD1 (5 bases). The CDR3 covers 15 residues. CDR1 and CDR2 from the germline V gene are MGHRA and YSYEKL. The V end was cut by 1 base, the J end by 8 bases, with 12 bases between. This chain's CDR3 is CASSQGGTGDSPLHF. CDR3 nucleotide sequence: TGCGCCAGCAGCCAAGGCGGGACCGGGGATTCACCCCTCCACTTT.

The chain links TRBV6-5 to TRBJ2-7; 7 bases are a match to TRBD1. Trimming took 7 bases from V and 2 from J; bases not matched to a gene: 5. This CDR3 comprises 13 residues. Germline V CDR1 and CDR2: MNHEY, SVGAGI. CDR3 coding DNA: TGTGCCAGCACCGGGACAGATACCTACGAGCAGTACGTC. As protein: CASTGTDTYEQYV.

The chain employs TRBV11-2 and TRBJ2-6; TRBD2 matches at 12 bases. Germline assignment: CDR1 SGHAT and CDR2 FQNNGV. The CDR3 spans 18 residues. Trimming at V came to 3 bases and at J to 0 bases, leaving 3 bases not matched to a gene. CDR3 sequence reads: CASSLRLAGASGANVLTF. The CDR3 bases are TGTGCCAGCAGCTTGAGACTAGCGGGGGCCTCTGGGGCCAACGTCCTGACTTTC.

The chain uses TRBV11-2 and TRBJ1-1; D gene unclear. Germline-derived CDR1 and CDR2 are SGHAT and FQNNGV. Trimming removed 1 base at V and 1 base at J, with 13 bases between. The CDR3 has 16 residues. Written as DNA, the CDR3 is TGTGCCAGCAGCTTAGTCCGAACCAGCGGGAACACTGAAGCTTTCTTT. As protein: CASSLVRTSGNTEAFF.

The gene calls are TRBV5-1 and TRBJ1-4, with no clear D. In germline, CDR1 is SGHRS, CDR2 YFSETQ. Trimming took off 0 bases at V and 8 bases at J, with 23 bases between the two ends. CDR3 size: 18 residues. CDR3 DNA sequence: TGCGCCAGCAGCTTGGCCGGAGCTTACGGCGGAGCTCAGGAAAAACTGTTTTTT. Amino acid sequence: CASSLAGAYGGAQEKLFF.

The chain carries TRBV27 and TRBJ1-2, with TRBD1 matching 8 bases. V dropped 2 bases and J dropped 5; count of bases not matched to a gene: 22. There are 20 residues in the CDR3. Germline loops: CDR1 MNHEY, CDR2 SMNVEV (reference sequence). Here the CDR3 DNA reads TGTGCCAGCAGTTTACCCACCCAGGGACAGGAGTACACCAATCCATATGGCTACACCTTC. As protein: CASSLPTQGQEYTNPYGYTF.

This rearrangement joins TRBV12-3 or TRBV12-4 to TRBJ1-1, with TRBD1 as a possible D gene (6 bases). The V end was cut by 5 bases, the J end by 3 bases, with 10 bases between. The CDR3 consists of 13 residues. The CDR3 bases are TGTGCCAGCAGTCTAACAGGGCACACTGAAGCTTTCTTT. This gives the protein CASSLTGHTEAFF.

This chain uses TRBV25-1 with TRBJ1-5; 10 positions match TRBD1. Germline CDR1 is MGHDK and CDR2 is SYGVNS. This CDR3 contains 16 residues. J lost 4 bases, V lost 6 bases, and 9 bases had no gene match. In DNA form, the CDR3 reads TGTGCCAGCAGCGAGGAGGGACAGGGGTCAAATCAGCCCCAGCATTTT. Protein sequence: CASSEEGQGSNQPQHF.

The chain carries TRBV7-2 and TRBJ2-4; D is perhaps TRBD2 (5 bases). Trimming stripped 1 base from V and 7 bases from J, with 17 bases between. The CDR3 runs 16 residues. Germline values: CDR1 SGHTA, CDR2 FQGNSA. The DNA for the CDR3 is TGTGCCAGCAGCTTAGAGATCGGGATACGCCCGAACATTCAGTACTTC. Translating it yields CASSLEIGIRPNIQYF.

The rearrangement links TRBV2 to TRBJ1-2; the D gene is possibly TRBD1 (6 bases). Between the trimmed V and J ends, which lost 6 bases and 8 bases, there was a span of 16 bases. CDR3 length: 13 residues. Germline values: CDR1 SNHLY, CDR2 FYNNEI. CDR3 sequence: CASRGAGAVGYTF. In DNA, the CDR3 is TGTGCCAGCAGAGGGGCAGGGGCGGTCGGCTACACCTTC.

Here the CDR3 DNA reads TGTGCCAGCAGTTACTCTGGGGGGAGTAGGAACACTGAAGCTTTCTTT. Translation: CASSYSGGSRNTEAFF. The chain couples TRBV6-5 to TRBJ1-1; possibly TRBD1 for D (5 bases). Between the trimmed V and J ends, which lost 0 bases and 1 base, there was a span of 12 bases. The length of the CDR3 is 16 residues. CDR1 and CDR2 from the germline V gene are MNHEY and SVGAGI.

This chain uses TRBV4-1 with TRBJ2-1, with a weak D call TRBD2 (6 bases). Trimming removed 1 base at V and 0 bases at J, with 10 bases between. Germline values: CDR1 MGHRA, CDR2 YSYEKL. The CDR3 is 16 residues long. DNA of the CDR3: TGCGCCAGCAGCCAAGTCCCCGGGAGCTCCTACAATGAGCAGTTCTTC. This translates into CASSQVPGSSYNEQFF.

The chain joins TRBV15 to TRBJ1-1; D uncertain. Trimming removed 1 base from V and 5 bases from J, with 11 bases in between. The CDR3 covers 14 residues. The germline V gene encodes CDR1 LNHNV and CDR2 YYDKDF (reference sequence). CDR3 residues: CATSRGLGGTEAFF. CDR3 nucleotide sequence: TGTGCCACCAGCAGAGGACTAGGAGGGACTGAAGCTTTCTTT.

The V gene is TRBV4-2, the J gene TRBJ2-6; a weak D match, TRBD1 (5 bases). The V gene lost 0 bases and the J gene lost 4 bases, with 13 bases spanning the gap. This CDR3 is 17 amino acids long. CDR1 LGHNA and CDR2 YNFKEQ come from the germline V gene. The CDR3 spells CASSQDGVGAGANVLTF. The CDR3 DNA is TGTGCCAGCAGCCAAGATGGAGTAGGGGCCGGGGCCAACGTCCTGACTTTC.

J is TRBJ1-2 and V is TRBV9, with TRBD1 identical over 10 bases. The ends lost 0 bases at V and 9 bases at J; junction bases unmatched: 11. The germline gives CDR1 SGDLS, CDR2 YYNGEE. The CDR3 runs 16 residues. The CDR3 sequence is CASSVVSGDRGLSYTF. CDR3 sequence (DNA): TGTGCCAGCAGCGTAGTAAGCGGAGACAGGGGGCTTAGCTACACCTTC.

This clone was seen a single time. J is TRBJ2-1 and V is TRBV5-3; D ambiguous. TRBV5-3 is designated an ORF whose function remains uncertain. V was pared by 3 bases and J by 5 bases, with 18 bases between. The CDR3 sequence is 16 residues long. For the CDR3, the DNA is TGTGCCAGAAGCTCGTCTGGGCAACAAATAAACAATGAGCAGTTCTTC. This sequence encodes CARSSSGQQINNEQFF.

This chain connects TRBV24-1 to TRBJ2-1; perhaps TRBD1 as D (5 bases). Per germline, CDR1 KGHDR and CDR2 SFDVKD. V lost 5 bases, J lost 0 bases, and 13 bases lay in between. The CDR3 is 16 residues long. The CDR3: CATSAGPSSSYNEQFF. The CDR3 DNA sequence: TGTGCCACCAGTGCAGGGCCGTCGAGCTCCTACAATGAGCAGTTCTTC.

This chain joins TRBV6-6 and TRBJ2-7; 9 bases align to TRBD1. The CDR3 covers 13 residues. Germline CDR1 is MNHNY and CDR2 is SVGAGI (reference sequence). The V gene end was trimmed by 6 bases and the J gene end by 5 bases; junction bases not matched to a gene: 5. CDR3 DNA sequence: TGTGCCAGCAGCCGGGGACAGGGCCACGAGCAGTACGTC. Its protein product is CASSRGQGHEQYV.

This chain connects TRBV6-2 or TRBV6-3 to TRBJ1-2, with TRBD1 matching 8 bases. Germline V gives CDR1 MNHEY, CDR2 SVGEGT. Trimming at V came to 0 bases and at J to 8 bases, leaving 5 bases not matched to a gene. The CDR3 consists of 14 residues. CDR3 protein: CASSYSSRGLGYTF. The CDR3 DNA reads as TGTGCCAGCAGTTACTCGTCCAGGGGGCTCGGCTACACCTTC.

The chain is built from TRBV9 and TRBJ1-2; 9 bases match TRBD1. Per germline, CDR1 SGDLS and CDR2 YYNGEE. With V trimmed by 3 bases and J by 1 base, 4 bases remained unmatched. The CDR3 is 15 residues long. The CDR3 spells CASSDPGQGNYGYTF. DNA of the CDR3: TGTGCCAGCAGCGACCCGGGACAGGGTAACTATGGCTACACCTTC.

The chain recombines TRBV4-1 with TRBJ1-1, with TRBD1 matching 10 bases. Germline CDR1 is MGHRA and CDR2 is YSYEKL. V lost 3 bases, J lost 3 bases, and 4 bases stayed unmatched. The CDR3 covers 15 residues. CDR3 region: CASSQVGTGDTEAFF. The CDR3 coding sequence is TGCGCCAGCAGCCAGGTCGGGACAGGGGACACTGAAGCTTTCTTT.

The chain recombines TRBV19 with TRBJ1-2; 9 nucleotides line up with TRBD1. The CDR3 is 15 amino acids. Germline assignment: CDR1 LNHDA and CDR2 SQIVND (reference sequence). With 6 bases clipped from V and 13 bases from J, the junction kept 18 bases outside the gene matches. CDR3 region: CASSKTPGTGLHITF. In nucleotides, the CDR3 is TGTGCCAGTAGCAAAACCCCCGGGACAGGGCTTCACATCACCTTC. The whole variable domain, remainder taken from reference TRBV19 and TRBJ1-2, is DGGITQSPKYLFRKEGQNVTLSCEQNLNHDAMYWYRQDPGQGLRLIYYSQIVNDFQKGDIAEGYSVSREKKESFPLTVTSAQKNPTAFYLCASSKTPGTGLHITFGSGTRLTVV.

This rearrangement joins TRBV27 to TRBJ2-7, with 10 bases aligning to TRBD2. V trimming: 6 bases; J trimming: 5 bases; junction bases outside the gene matches: 7. The CDR3 runs 14 residues. CDR1 and CDR2 (germline): MNHEY, SMNVEV (reference sequence). CDR3 bases: TGTGCCAGCAGACCCAGCGGGGGGGCCAACGAGCAGTACGTC. Its protein is CASRPSGGANEQYV.